Listed below are T cell receptor beta chains from one sample, sequenced in a study of immune heterogeneity within non-small cell lung tumors. TCRdb itself ran the multiplex PCR reads through MiXCR, one entry per CDR3 protein. The data hold 20,000 to 25,000 distinct CDR3 sequences, with around a quarter observed a single time. The material sequenced was lung tumor tissue. Receptor source: a man between 40 and 49 years old with non-small cell lung cancer. Each CDR3 is given with its conserved first and last residue. D genes are given only for firm matches. Clone size is shown for a subset of rows, as once, few, many or a class of expanded clone.

V,J,size,D,CDR3,DNA
TRBV11-2,TRBJ2-3,few,TRBD2,CASSLEDAGGFRADTQYF,TGTGCCAGCAGCTTAGAAGACGCGGGAGGGTTTCGGGCAGATACGCAGTATTTT
TRBV28,TRBJ1-4,.,TRBD1,CASSAPRQGIQKLFF,TGTGCCAGCAGTGCCCCGAGACAGGGGATTCAAAAACTGTTTTTT
TRBV19,TRBJ1-2,medium-sized,.,CASSIVRAYGYTF,TGTGCCAGTAGTATTGTGAGGGCCTATGGCTACACCTTC
TRBV11-2,TRBJ2-7,medium-sized,.,CASSISYEQYF,TGTGCCAGCAGTATTAGCTACGAGCAGTACTTC
TRBV5-1,TRBJ2-3,many,.,CASSLSGLGADTQYF,TGCGCCAGCAGCTTATCTGGGCTTGGGGCAGATACGCAGTATTTT
TRBV30,TRBJ1-6,many,.,CAGNYDYNSPLHF,TGTGCCGGCAACTACGATTATAATTCACCCCTCCACTTT
TRBV20-1,TRBJ2-7,medium-sized,TRBD2,CSAKGLAGGNVMDEQYF,TGCAGTGCTAAAGGACTAGCGGGAGGGAATGTTATGGACGAGCAGTACTTC
TRBV19,TRBJ1-1,many,.,CASSVQGLYEAFF,TGTGCCAGTAGTGTCCAGGGGCTTTATGAAGCTTTCTTT
TRBV27,TRBJ2-2,many,.,CASSLWGRITGELFF,TGTGCCAGCAGTTTATGGGGGCGCATAACTGGGGAGCTGTTTTTT
TRBV5-1,TRBJ2-5,.,.,CARASEPVNQETQYF,TGCGCCAGAGCCTCCGAACCCGTAAACCAAGAGACCCAGTACTTC
TRBV20-1,TRBJ1-5,many,.,CSARTRVNQPQHF,TGCAGTGCTAGGACCAGGGTCAATCAGCCCCAGCATTTT
TRBV5-1,TRBJ1-2,many,TRBD1,CASSSLTGGYTF,TGCGCCAGCAGCAGTTTGACAGGGGGCTACACCTTC
TRBV19,TRBJ1-1,few,.,CASSIGPRNTEAFF,TGTGCCAGTAGTATAGGTCCGAGGAACACTGAAGCTTTCTTT
TRBV5-6,TRBJ2-1,.,TRBD2,CASSPTLAGESYNEQFF,TGTGCCAGCAGCCCGACGTTAGCGGGAGAGTCCTACAATGAGCAGTTCTTC
TRBV7-3,TRBJ2-3,medium-sized,.,CASNTKGLDTQYF,TGTGCCAGCAACACAAAAGGGCTGGATACGCAGTATTTT
TRBV14,TRBJ2-7,.,.,CANSQDRRQAYEQYF,TGTGCCAACAGCCAAGATCGACGGCAAGCCTACGAGCAGTACTTC
TRBV5-1,TRBJ2-3,many,.,CASSLWVRDTQYF,TGCGCCAGCAGCTTGTGGGTACGAGATACGCAGTATTTT
TRBV19,TRBJ2-6,few,.,CASSIKAGDLLSGANVLTF,TGTGCCAGTAGTATAAAGGCAGGGGACCTTCTTAGTGGGGCCAACGTCCTGACTTTC
TRBV7-2,TRBJ1-2,few,TRBD1,CASIAGQGDYGYTF,TGTGCCAGCATCGCTGGACAGGGGGACTATGGCTACACCTTC